The 3 T cell receptor beta chains below were found in one sample sequenced in a study of control samples from healthy donors and cancer patients. The table came from immunoSEQ multiplex PCR; TCRdb's copy has only in-frame clones and leaves some out. This sample has about 75,000 clones, with roughly 82% found just once. Sequencing was carried out using blood. These receptors all stem from a man aged 45-65 years in good health.

To note about this clone: Other DNA sequences in the same sample also yield this CDR3. This chain links TRBV27 with TRBJ1-1; D gene uncertain. The germline V gene has CDR1 MNHEY and CDR2 SMNVEV (reference sequence). This CDR3 is built from 13 residues. Trimming removed 2 bases from V and 1 base from J, with 5 bases in between. For the CDR3, the DNA is TGTGCCAGCAGTTTAGCTTCGAACACTGAAGCTTTCTTT. Translation: CASSLASNTEAFF.

J is TRBJ2-7 and V is TRBV14; 13 bases are a match to TRBD2. This CDR3 has 15 residues. The V and J ends lost 4 bases and 8 bases, in that order; junction bases with no gene match: 8. Germline CDR1 is SGHDN and CDR2 is FVKESK. The CDR3, as DNA: TGTGCCAGCAGCCTTCCGGGACTAGCGGGATGGCAGCAGTACTTC. It specifies CASSLPGLAGWQQYF.

The chain carries TRBV11-2 and TRBJ2-3; 12 bases match TRBD2. CDR3 length: 16 residues. After removal of 4 bases from V and 0 bases from J, the junction contained 2 bases not matched to a gene. Looked up from germline, CDR1 is SGHAT and CDR2 is FQNNGV. The CDR3 bases are TGTGCCAGCAGCTCTCTAGCGGGAGGGAGCACAGATACGCAGTATTTT. Its protein is CASSSLAGGSTDTQYF.